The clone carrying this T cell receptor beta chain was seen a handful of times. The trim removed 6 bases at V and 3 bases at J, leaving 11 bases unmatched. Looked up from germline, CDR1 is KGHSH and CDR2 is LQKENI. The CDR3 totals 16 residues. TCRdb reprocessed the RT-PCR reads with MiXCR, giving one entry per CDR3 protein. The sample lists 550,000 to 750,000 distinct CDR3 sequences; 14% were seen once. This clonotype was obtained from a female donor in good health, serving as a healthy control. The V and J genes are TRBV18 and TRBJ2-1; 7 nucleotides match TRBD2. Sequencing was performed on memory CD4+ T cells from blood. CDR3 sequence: CASSPEVSGYYNEQFF. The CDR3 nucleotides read TGTGCCAGCTCCCCCGAGGTTAGCGGGTACTACAATGAGCAGTTCTTC.